One and the same sample provided the 11 T cell receptor beta chains below, sequenced in a study of CD8 T cell repertoires and HIV-1 epitope variants. Produced via immunoSEQ multiplex PCR; TCRdb's table is partial and in-frame only. Here the sample spans under 100,000 clones, just under 75% being singletons. Sequenced material: uncultured baseline CD8+ T cells from peripheral blood mononuclear cells (PBMCs). These receptors were taken from a male donor with HIV.

This clone was observed a handful of times. Written as DNA, the CDR3 is TGCGCCAGCAGTAACGGTGGGGGGCGAGTAGATACGCAGTATTTT. This gives the protein CASSNGGGRVDTQYF. This rearrangement joins TRBV5-1 to TRBJ2-3, with D perhaps matching TRBD1 or TRBD2 (6 bases each). V was trimmed by 5 bases and J by 5 bases, leaving 18 bases between them. Per germline, CDR1 SGHRS and CDR2 YFSETQ. There are 15 residues in the CDR3.

The V and J genes are TRBV6-5 and TRBJ1-1, with D tentatively TRBD1 (6 bases). CDR1 and CDR2 (germline): MNHEY, SVGAGI. CDR3 length: 11 residues. With 6 bases removed from V and 8 bases from J, the gap between germline ends came to 10 bases. Written as DNA, the CDR3 is TGTGCCAGCAGCCTCCAGGGGGAAGCTTTCTTT. As protein: CASSLQGEAFF.

This clone has just a few counts. The CDR3 nucleotides are TGCAGCGTTGTTCCCTCCGGGATGAACACTGAAGCTTTCTTT. Its translation: CSVVPSGMNTEAFF. The V and J genes are TRBV29-1 and TRBJ1-1; D not resolved. The CDR3 consists of 14 residues. Germline V gene sequence: CDR1 SQVTM, CDR2 ANQGSEA. V lost 4 bases, J lost 0 bases, and 12 bases lay in between.

Concerning this clone itself: The DNA is left out, because the CDR3 cannot be placed on it with certainty; the CDR3 is given as TCRdb lists it. The rearrangement uses TRBV6-5 and TRBJ1-1. The CDR3 numbers 15 amino acids, ends counted. Germline lookup yields CDR1 MNHEY and CDR2 SVGAGI. The CDR3 loop reads CASILGSIVNTEAFF.

The genes are TRBV5-6 and TRBJ2-5; unclear D gene. The V end lost 1 base, the J end lost 2 bases, and 6 bases lay between the germline ends. CDR1 and CDR2 from the germline V gene are SGHDT and YYEEEE. The CDR3 contains 13 residues. This CDR3 reads CASSLSGQETQYF. CDR3 DNA: TGTGCCAGCAGCTTGTCAGGTCAAGAGACCCAGTACTTC.

The J gene is TRBJ2-3, the V gene TRBV7-2; no clear D. The V gene's germline CDR1 is SGHTA and CDR2 FQGNSA. The CDR3 spans 17 residues. The V gene lost 0 bases and the J gene lost 3 bases, with 16 bases spanning the gap. CDR3 loop: CASSLAPSQVVTDTQYF. As DNA, the CDR3 is TGTGCCAGCAGCTTAGCGCCCTCGCAGGTAGTAACAGATACGCAGTATTTT.

The chain couples TRBV19 to TRBJ2-6, with unresolved D. The CDR3 loop spans 15 amino acids. V was pared by 4 bases and J by 6 bases, with 13 bases between. Per the germline V gene, CDR1 is LNHDA and CDR2 is SQIVND (reference sequence). The CDR3 DNA is TGTGCCAGTAGTAATCTTCGCGTGGAGGCCAACGTCCTGACTTTC. Protein: CASSNLRVEANVLTF.

This clone has a single count. This rearrangement joins TRBV13 to TRBJ2-1; the D is unclear. The germline V and J ends were trimmed by 4 bases and 6 bases, with 7 bases remaining between them. This CDR3 spans 12 amino acids. Germline loops: CDR1 PRHDT, CDR2 FYEKMQ (reference sequence). CDR3 nucleotides: TGTGCCAGCAGCTCGGGCTTCAATGAGCAGTTCTTC. Translating it yields CASSSGFNEQFF.

The chain employs TRBV19 and TRBJ1-2, with D unresolved. Between the trimmed V and J ends, which lost 5 bases and 2 bases, there was a span of 9 bases. Germline CDR1 and CDR2: LNHDA and SQIVND (reference sequence). The CDR3 totals 13 residues. The CDR3 sequence: CASSFGSNYGYTF. Here the CDR3 DNA reads TGTGCCAGTAGTTTCGGGTCAAACTATGGCTACACCTTC.

The chain carries TRBV28 and TRBJ1-2; D is unclear. The CDR3 extends over 13 amino acids. V lost 3 bases and J lost 8, with 13 bases in between. Germline CDR1 reads MDHEN; CDR2 reads SYDVKM. CDR3 in amino acids: CASSFGEKAGYTF. The DNA for the CDR3 is TGTGCCAGCAGTTTTGGGGAGAAGGCAGGCTACACCTTC.

The chain uses TRBV7-9 and TRBJ2-7; TRBD1 agrees at 7 bases. V was pared by 5 bases and J by 3 bases, with 10 bases of the junction left unmatched. Germline-derived CDR1 and CDR2 are SEHNR and FQNEAQ (reference sequence). The CDR3 is 15 residues long. CDR3 coding DNA: TGTGCCAGCAGCCCCTGGGGGACAGCTTACTACGAGCAGTACTTC. It encodes CASSPWGTAYYEQYF.